These 7 T cell receptor beta chains originate from one sample sequenced in a study of blood T cell repertoires in COVID-19. The assay was immunoSEQ multiplex PCR, and TCRdb's table has in-frame clones only and misses some. The sample lists 450,000 to 500,000 clones; around 85% were seen once. Sequencing used peripheral blood. The receptors stem from a human donor in a cohort sampled during active COVID-19.

The chain has TRBV7-2 and TRBJ1-2, with TRBD1 matching 7 bases. This CDR3 spans 15 amino acids. Losses at the gene ends were 4 bases for V and 2 bases for J; bases not matched to a gene: 7. Per germline, CDR1 SGHTA and CDR2 FQGNSA. The CDR3 DNA reads as TGTGCCAGCAGCTCGCGGGACAGAGGGAACTATGGCTACACCTTC. Amino acids: CASSSRDRGNYGYTF.

The gene calls are TRBV20-1 and TRBJ2-2, with D possibly TRBD2 on 5 matching bases. The germline V gene encodes CDR1 DFQATT and CDR2 SNEGSKA (reference sequence). Between the trimmed V and J ends, which lost 3 bases and 2 bases, there was a span of 10 bases. This CDR3 is built from 14 residues. Written as DNA, the CDR3 is TGCAGTGCTAGTATCAGCGGTAACACCGGGGAGCTGTTTTTT. It codes for CSASISGNTGELFF.

The chain links TRBV3-1 (or the pseudogene TRBV3-2) to TRBJ1-1, with D maybe TRBD1 (5 bases). Deletions cut 8 bases from V and 5 bases from J, with 15 bases between. The length of the CDR3 is 13 residues. The V gene's germline CDR1 is LGHDT and CDR2 YNNKEL (reference sequence). The CDR3 coding sequence is TGTGCCAGCGGGGGGTCAGTTAGGACTGAAGCTTTCTTT. Encoded protein: CASGGSVRTEAFF.

This clone occurred a few times. This chain links TRBV19 with TRBJ2-7; D may be TRBD2 (5 bases). With 4 bases removed from V and 2 bases from J, the gap between germline ends came to 12 bases. CDR1 is LNHDA, CDR2 SQIVND, per germline (reference sequence). This CDR3 has 14 amino acids. The CDR3: CASSRGVYPYEQYF. The DNA for the CDR3 is TGTGCCAGTAGTAGGGGAGTTTACCCCTACGAGCAGTACTTC.

V usage is TRBV4-1 and J usage is TRBJ2-1; no reliable D call. Germline V gene sequence: CDR1 MGHRA, CDR2 YSYEKL. The CDR3 loop spans 13 amino acids. V was clipped by 0 bases and J by 9 bases, with 9 bases between them. CDR3 amino acids: CASSQDGVGEQFF. Written as DNA, the CDR3 is TGCGCCAGCAGCCAAGACGGAGTTGGTGAGCAGTTCTTC.

This chain uses TRBV2 with TRBJ1-3, with a possible D match to TRBD1 (6 bases). The V end was cut by 4 bases, the J end by 4 bases, with 17 bases between. CDR1 is SNHLY and CDR2 is FYNNEI in the germline V gene. The CDR3 contains 16 residues. The CDR3 DNA is TGTGCCAGCAGTGCCAGGTTGGGGGCAGAAGGAAACACCATATATTTT. Protein sequence: CASSARLGAEGNTIYF.

This chain joins TRBV12-3 or TRBV12-4 and TRBJ2-1; 9 bases are shared with TRBD1. The CDR3 runs 13 residues. V gave up 9 bases and J gave up 9 bases; unmatched junction bases: 9. Here the CDR3 reads CASSGQGQGEQFF. CDR3 sequence (DNA): TGTGCCAGTTCCGGACAGGGGCAAGGTGAGCAGTTCTTC.